This T cell receptor (beta chain) was captured by sequencing in a study of blood T cell repertoires in COVID-19 (dated by TCRdb to about 2020). With regard to the full study: Samples covering the acute and convalescent phases of COVID-19 were provided by collaborators in the United States, Italy and Spain. The prospective study material was composed of cDNA or gDNA derived from T cells, B-cell-depleted T cells, or PBMCs. Deeply sampled blood TCRbeta repertoires from subjects exposed to, actively infected with, or recovered from COVID-19 were included in the dataset. The repertoires were made available in a free public database intended to serve as a resource for research on the immune response to SARS-CoV-2. Samples came from the ongoing ImmuneRACE study (first 160 participants) plus 1,254 subjects from 6 global collaborators. Nearly every sample came with metadata listing a de-identified subject ID, COVID-19 status, age in years and sex. Where HLA class I and class II types were available, the types were taken from metadata supplied by the sample provider, not from assay-based typing.

Paper-wide results and their limitations: How much clinical and demographic metadata was included differed by source and by participant, and the metadata was provided uncurated.

TCRbeta CDR3 regions were amplified from genomic DNA using the immunoSEQ Assay, a bias-controlled multiplex PCR. Turning to the authors' computational methods: Nucleated cell counts per sample were estimated from amplification of reference gene primers within the assay. To quantify the absolute abundance of each unique TCRbeta CDR3 rearrangement, sequence reads were collapsed and filtered. For each sample, productive Simpson clonality was calculated by taking the square root of Simpson's diversity index across productive rearrangements. TCRdb limited this immuneACCESS table to in-frame rearrangements with V and J called. A share of clones is missing; checked studies link under half to unresolved V genes, and the rest is unexplained. The V and J calls and clone size are taken from that table; D and trimming were inferred from the DNA. Recorded for this sample are fewer than 300,000 clones; 82% of them occurred a single time. Around 2.9% of the sample comes from the top ten.

Remarks on this clone: The antigen this receptor binds is unknown. Base-call qualities are not available, and no considerably larger clone is one nucleotide away.

Compared with germline, V lacks 1 base and J lacks 7 bases; bases without a gene match: 9. The CDR3 runs 17 residues from the cysteine to the phenylalanine. Here the CDR3 DNA is all that survives: 51 bases in frame from base 1. CDR1 is given as LGHNA and CDR2 as YSLEER, both from the germline V gene. Each collaborating institution followed its own protocols to collect whole blood in K2EDTA tubes. For TCRbeta analysis, collaborators shipped samples as frozen whole blood, isolated PBMCs, or DNA extracted from either of those sample types. The sample comprised peripheral blood. The origin of this receptor is a woman between 18 and 29 years old with acute or convalescent COVID-19. Recombination linked TRBV4-3 to TRBJ2-4, with 11 central nucleotides matching TRBD1. The DNA reads as follows: TGCGCCAGCAGCCAAGCTTCTCCGGGACAGGGGGGGAACATTCAGTACTTC. It translates to CASSQASPGQGGNIQYF.